Shown below are 23 T cell receptor beta chains from a single sample sequenced in a study of PD-1 blockade in classical Hodgkin lymphoma (TCRdb year 2020). Interpreted using the paper, the time point label stands for: cycle 2 day 1 (C2D1) of nivolumab. Relapse after autologous stem cell transplantation had occurred in all trial patients, and cohorts A, B and C were distinguished by prior brentuximab vedotin exposure. Libraries were prepared through the immunoSEQ multiplex PCR assay. TCRdb re-hosts the immuneACCESS table, in-frame sequences only. Its copies lack some clones; in the studies checked, an unresolved V gene accounts for under half of them, and the cause for the rest is not known. This sample lists roughly 30,000 clones; 70% were detected once. Of the sample, more than 25% is held by the ten largest clones. Here the sequenced sample was peripheral blood mononuclear cells (PBMCs), taken before the second cycle of nivolumab. Receptors originate from a human donor with classical Hodgkin lymphoma.

This chain joins TRBV9 and TRBJ2-7; 7 bases line up with TRBD2. With V trimmed by 0 bases and J by 0 bases, 3 bases remained unmatched. CDR1 is SGDLS and CDR2 is YYNGEE in the germline V gene. The CDR3 is 15 residues long. The CDR3 DNA reads as TGTGCCAGCAGCGTAGCGCCTAGCGGCTCCTACGAGCAGTACTTC. Translating gives CASSVAPSGSYEQYF.

This clone showed up just a few times. The CDR3 sequence is CSVRTWEANVLTF. CDR3 sequence (DNA): TGCAGCGTCCGGACGTGGGAGGCCAACGTCCTGACTTTC. J is TRBJ2-6 and V is TRBV29-1; no clear D gene. Per germline, CDR1 SQVTM and CDR2 ANQGSEA. V was cut by 6 bases and J by 6 bases, with 12 bases left in between. The CDR3 has 13 residues. Full variable domain (missing parts from reference TRBV29-1 and TRBJ2-6): SAVISQKPSRDICQRGTSLTIQCQVDSQVTMMFWYRQQPGQSLTLIATANQGSEATYESGFVIDKFPISRPNLTFSTLTVSNMSPEDSSIYLCSVRTWEANVLTFGAGSRLTVL.

This clone was detected once. This rearrangement joins TRBV19 to TRBJ2-6; 7 bases align to TRBD1. Losses at the gene ends were 3 bases for V and 0 bases for J; bases not matched to a gene: 14. Germline values: CDR1 LNHDA, CDR2 SQIVND (reference sequence). This CDR3 is built from 20 residues. The CDR3 coding sequence is TGTGCCAGTAGTATTGATGGGGGAAAACAGGGGAGCTCTGGGGCCAACGTCCTGACTTTC. As protein: CASSIDGGKQGSSGANVLTF.

The CDR3 protein is CASSLKPGSGTIYEQYV. CDR3 DNA: TGTGCCAGCAGCTTAAAGCCCGGATCCGGGACAATTTACGAGCAGTACGTC. This chain joins TRBV11-3 and TRBJ2-7; D is perhaps TRBD1 (6 bases). There are 17 residues in the CDR3. V lost 2 bases and J 4 bases, leaving 21 bases between the germline ends. The V gene's germline CDR1 is SGHNT and CDR2 YENEEA.

This clone was seen a few times. The CDR3 bases are TGTGCCAGCAGTTATCCCTGGTCCGACAACGGGGGAGCTTTCTTT. It codes for CASSYPWSDNGGAFF. This chain connects TRBV6-9 to TRBJ1-1, with a possible D match to TRBD1 (5 bases). The CDR3 has 15 residues. The V end lost 2 bases, the J end lost 10 bases, and 20 bases lay between the germline ends. Germline loops: CDR1 MNHGY, CDR2 SVAAGI.

The genes are TRBV19 and TRBJ2-2; D might be TRBD1 (5 bases). Trimming left V 3 bases short and J 7 bases short, with 15 bases between. Looked up from germline, CDR1 is LNHDA and CDR2 is SQIVND (reference sequence). CDR3 length: 15 amino acids. CDR3 protein: CASSIPGQGIGELFF. CDR3 in DNA: TGTGCCAGTAGTATCCCCGGGCAGGGAATCGGGGAGCTGTTTTTT.

The chain carries TRBV5-1 and TRBJ2-1; TRBD2 aligns across 11 bases. The CDR3 consists of 15 residues. The junction had 5 bases not matched to a gene; V was cut back by 3 bases and J by 6 bases. Germline V gives CDR1 SGHRS, CDR2 YFSETQ. CDR3 protein: CASSWLAGGSNEQFF. The CDR3 DNA follows: TGCGCCAGCAGCTGGCTAGCGGGAGGTAGCAATGAGCAGTTCTTC.

The chain links TRBV28 to TRBJ1-6, with 9 bases fitting TRBD1. The CDR3 totals 15 residues. Looked up from germline, CDR1 is MDHEN and CDR2 is SYDVKM. Unmatched junction bases numbered 4, after V lost 6 bases and J lost 4 bases. This CDR3 reads CASRNRGLYNSPLHF. CDR3 bases: TGTGCCAGCAGGAACAGGGGGCTATATAATTCACCCCTCCACTTT.

The chain employs TRBV28 and TRBJ2-5, with D tentatively TRBD1 (6 bases). CDR1 is MDHEN and CDR2 is SYDVKM in the germline V gene. The CDR3 runs 15 residues. V was shortened by 6 bases and J by 5 bases, with 19 bases between the two germline ends. The DNA for the CDR3 is TGTGCCAGCAGCCCCACAGGGTTGAATTACGAGACCCAGTACTTC. Translated: CASSPTGLNYETQYF.

The CDR3 DNA follows: TGCAGCGTTGGGGGCACTGAAGCTTTCTTT. Amino acids: CSVGGTEAFF. The chain combines TRBV29-1 with TRBJ1-1, with unresolved D. Trimming left V 4 bases short and J 4 bases short, with 4 bases between. The CDR3 runs to 10 residues. Germline assignment: CDR1 SQVTM and CDR2 ANQGSEA.

In DNA, the CDR3 is TGTGCCAGTCGGGACAGGGATGCAACTAATGAAAAACTGTTTTTT. Amino acid sequence: CASRDRDATNEKLFF. The chain joins TRBV19 to TRBJ1-4; 9 nucleotides line up with TRBD1. The V and J ends lost 8 bases and 0 bases, in that order; junction bases with no gene match: 4. The CDR3 runs 15 residues. Germline lookup yields CDR1 LNHDA and CDR2 SQIVND (reference sequence).

V and J are TRBV10-3 and TRBJ1-1, with 7 bases lining up with TRBD1. Germline CDR1 and CDR2: ENHRY and SYGVKD. The CDR3 covers 16 residues. Trimming at V came to 10 bases and at J to 1 base, leaving 15 bases not matched to a gene. The CDR3 DNA reads as TGTGCCACTTACGGTGGGCAGGGGGGGTCGAACACTGAAGCTTTCTTT. Translating gives CATYGGQGGSNTEAFF.

The table lists this clone with a few counts. In the same sample, other DNA sequences code for this CDR3. V usage is TRBV2 and J usage is TRBJ2-2, with D possibly being TRBD2 (6 bases). The length of the CDR3 is 14 residues. The V end was cut by 3 bases, the J end by 5 bases, with 10 bases between. CDR1 is SNHLY, CDR2 FYNNEI, per germline. The CDR3, as DNA: TGTGCCAGCAGTGAGCGGGGTTGGACCGGGGAGCTGTTTTTT. Its translation: CASSERGWTGELFF.

This chain links TRBV9 with TRBJ2-1; 9 bases agree with TRBD1. The CDR3 covers 15 residues. V shed 3 bases, J shed 3 bases, and the junction held 4 bases outside the gene matches. Per germline, CDR1 SGDLS and CDR2 YYNGEE. Here the CDR3 DNA reads TGTGCCAGCAGCGCAGGACAGGGGAACTACAATGAGCAGTTCTTC. This gives the protein CASSAGQGNYNEQFF. Full variable domain (outside the CDR3, taken from reference TRBV9 and TRBJ2-1): DSGVTQTPKHLITATGQRVTLRCSPRSGDLSVYWYQQSLDQGLQFLIQYYNGEERAKGNILERFSAQQFPDLHSELNLSSLELGDSALYFCASSAGQGNYNEQFFGPGTRLTVL.

This clone has only one observation. The genes are TRBV2 and TRBJ2-3; D unresolved. Trimming pared 3 bases from V and 14 bases from J, leaving 27 bases between. CDR3 length: 16 amino acids. In germline, CDR1 is SNHLY, CDR2 FYNNEI. The CDR3 region is CASSDARTSTIWVGYF. CDR3 sequence (DNA): TGTGCCAGCAGTGACGCCCGCACCTCTACTATATGGGTGGGGTATTTT. The whole variable domain, filled in from reference TRBV2 and TRBJ2-3, reads EPEVTQTPSHQVTQMGQEVILRCVPISNHLYFYWYRQILGQKVEFLVSFYNNEISEKSEIFDDQFSVERPDGSNFTLKIRSTKLEDSAMYFCASSDARTSTIWVGYFGPGTRLTVL.

J is TRBJ1-5 and V is TRBV4-3; tentatively, D is TRBD1 (5 bases). Trimming shortened V by 0 bases and J by 4 bases, and 10 bases separated the two germline ends. The CDR3 consists of 15 residues. The V gene's germline CDR1 is LGHNA and CDR2 YSLEER. This CDR3 reads CASSQDRVSNQPQHF. CDR3 bases: TGCGCCAGCAGCCAAGACAGGGTTTCAAATCAGCCCCAGCATTTT.

The chain carries TRBV4-2 and TRBJ2-2; D is possibly TRBD2 (6 bases). This CDR3 has 18 residues. V was clipped by 0 bases and J by 1 base, with 15 bases between them. Germline CDR1 LGHNA, CDR2 YNFKEQ. DNA of the CDR3: TGTGCCAGCAGCCAAGAGGCCGGAGTAGCGGTGAACACCGGGGAGCTGTTTTTT. This translates into CASSQEAGVAVNTGELFF.

V gene TRBV7-9 combines with J gene TRBJ2-1, with a weak D call TRBD1 (5 bases). CDR3 size: 14 residues. CDR1 SEHNR and CDR2 FQNEAQ come from the germline V gene (reference sequence). V lost 3 bases and J lost 6, with 12 bases in between. The CDR3: CASSFGERGNEQFF. DNA for the CDR3: TGTGCCAGCAGCTTTGGGGAAAGGGGCAATGAGCAGTTCTTC.

In the case of this clone: Its ends do not fully match the called genes, so a read error is possible. The J gene is TRBJ2-2, the V gene TRBV7-7; 8 bases are shared with TRBD2. Germline V gene data show CDR1 as SSHAT and CDR2 as FNYEAQ (reference sequence). The length of the CDR3 is 15 residues. This chain's CDR3 is CASSLSEAGVGELFF. The CDR3 DNA reads TGTGCTAGCAGCTTAAGCGAAGCGGGAGTCGGGGAGCTGTTTTTT.

The CDR3 region has the DNA TGTGCCATCAGTCCCCAGCGACTCAGCTCCTACAATGAGCAGTTCTTC. Its protein is CAISPQRLSSYNEQFF. The chain joins TRBV10-3 to TRBJ2-1; D is unclear. In germline, CDR1 is ENHRY, CDR2 SYGVKD. The V gene lost 5 bases and the J gene lost 0 bases, with 14 bases spanning the gap. The length of the CDR3 is 16 residues.

This clone was found a few times. The CDR3: CASSITRNQPQHF. In DNA form, the CDR3 reads TGTGCCAGTAGTATAACAAGGAATCAGCCCCAGCATTTT. V is TRBV19 and J is TRBJ1-5; D is uncertain. The germline V and J ends were trimmed by 2 bases and 4 bases, with 6 bases remaining between them. The CDR3 runs 13 residues. CDR1 LNHDA and CDR2 SQIVND come from the germline V gene (reference sequence).

This clone was recorded a few times. The rearrangement links TRBV7-2 to TRBJ1-5; D perhaps matches TRBD1 (6 bases). The length of the CDR3 is 14 residues. Trimming removed 1 base from V and 6 bases from J, with 10 bases in between. From germline, CDR1 is SGHTA and CDR2 FQGNSA. This CDR3 is CASSLGGPSQPQHF. The CDR3 coding sequence is TGTGCCAGCAGCTTAGGGGGGCCCAGTCAGCCCCAGCATTTT.

Only one count was recorded for this clone. An end of the junction differs from the germline gene, which may be a read error. V and J are TRBV28 and TRBJ2-4; 9 positions agree with TRBD1. This CDR3 has 13 amino acids. The V gene's germline CDR1 is MDHEN and CDR2 SYDVKM. This CDR3 reads CASSFRGQGTVVF. CDR3 nucleotides: TGTGCCAGCAGTTTCCGCGGACAGGGGACGGTGGTGTTC.